This TCR beta chain was retrieved from a study of chemoradiotherapy in HPV16-positive cancers (dated 2022 in TCRdb). Context from the whole study: Candidate HPV-specific T-cell clones and common TCR motifs were defined through functional T-cell assays on cells from two HPV16-positive patients. Whether T-cell immunity against the HPV oncoproteins E6 and E7 changes during chemoradiotherapy and whether survival is affected by this immunity were examined in the study. TCR repertoires from some 89 patients with HPV-related cancers were then used to track the candidate HPV-specific TCRs and motifs.

The investigation overall reported the following: The survival association was reported for HPV16-positive patients, and the functional definition of HPV-specific T cells was derived from only two HPV16-positive patients. In HPV16-positive patients, expansion of HPV-responsive T cells during chemoradiotherapy was associated with improved recurrence-free survival. Expansion of candidate HPV-specific clones and E7-related TCR motifs was observed in the tumor microenvironment during treatment, whereas no such expansion was observed for non-HPV-specific T cells.

Repertoires were sampled repeatedly over the course of chemoradiotherapy, so clonal expansion could be followed in the tumor microenvironment. The library came from the immunoSEQ multiplex PCR assay. What TCRdb holds here is the immuneACCESS table cut down to in-frame rearrangements. Part of the clones is not present; checked against another copy, under half of the missing clones reflect an unresolved V gene, and the others are unexplained. Here the sample has approximately 5,900 clones; 73% occur a single time. The ten largest clones represent approximately 11% of the sample. With regard to this clone: This clone's antigen is unknown. Base qualities are missing; no much larger clone stands one base away.

The CDR3 numbers 14 residues from cysteine through phenylalanine. Kept here is only the CDR3 DNA, which spans 42 bases and is read in frame from base 1. The germline V gene gives CDR1 as MNHEY and CDR2 as SVGAGI. Trimmed from V: 4 bases; trimmed from J: 1 base; junction bases lacking a gene match: 3. In this chain, TRBV6-5 is recombined with TRBJ1-1; 7 nucleotides in the junction match TRBD1. The TCR sequence derives from a human donor with HPV-associated anogenital cancer. This sample was gathered from a patient who underwent chemoradiotherapy. The nucleotides read TGTGCCAGCAGTTTTCAGGGGGGGAACACTGAAGCTTTCTTT. Protein translation: CASSFQGGNTEAFF.